This T cell receptor beta chain was identified during a study of cytomegalovirus exposure and HLA in healthy donors (dated by TCRdb to between 2016 and 2019). In terms of the full investigation: A later analysis indicated that the roughly 130 validation repertoires were generated on the platform also employed for the roughly 730 repertoires of the first cohort. The aim of the study was to test whether cataloging public T cell receptors could identify signatures of past pathogen exposure. In addition to the first cohort of roughly 670 subjects, a separate validation cohort of 130 or so different subjects was used. High-throughput TCR immunosequencing, statistical association of individual TCRs with disease status, and machine learning were combined to predict cytomegalovirus infection status. Points the paper makes about the study in general: According to the authors, the approach could potentially be generalized to other disease states and immunological phenotypes. In vitro tests confirmed that a few of the cytomegalovirus-associated TCR beta chains recognize cytomegalovirus antigens. A later analysis had no HLA typing for the validation cohort, so co-occurrence there was scored across all 120 repertoires. Across donors, most TCR sequences were observed very rarely, whereas some public TCRs were present in many individuals. In a later analysis, TCRs clustered in the first cohort were found to also tend to co-occur in the approximately 120 validation repertoires, with 85% to 95% of cluster scores above 0. In the study, 150 to 200 TCR beta chains were listed as associated with cytomegalovirus. Cytomegalovirus status was reported to be diagnosed by the classifier with high specificity and sensitivity in both the original and validation cohorts.

The donors belonged to the validation cohort of approximately 130 subjects, which was separate from the roughly 700-subject first cohort. The receptor library was made with the immunoSEQ multiplex PCR assay. The study's processing was this. A statistical classification framework was built for diagnosing cytomegalovirus status from the catalog of TCR beta chain sequences. Held by TCRdb, this immuneACCESS table contains in-frame sequences only and omits some clones. Under half of the omission traces to an unresolved V gene where checked; the cause of the rest is unknown. V, J and clone size derive from that table, while D and trimming were established from the DNA sequence. This sample has roughly 190,000 clones in its table, and about 82% of those were observed once. In total, the top ten clones hold roughly 1.5% of the sample. In the case of this clone: The clone's antigen remains unknown. No base qualities exist here, and no much larger clone lies one base off it. Other DNA sequences within the sample encode an identical CDR3.

Counted from cysteine to phenylalanine, this CDR3 has 13 amino acids. Left in the record is the CDR3 DNA by itself, 39 bases read in frame from the first base. The CDR1 and CDR2 encoded by the germline V gene (reference sequence) are LNHDA and SQIVND. Trimming takes 5 bases off V and 4 bases off J; junction bases not matched to a gene: 2. This clonotype originated in a woman aged 18-29 years in good health and CMV-seronegative. The rearranged segments are TRBV19 and TRBJ1-5, and 7 junctional nucleotides match TRBD1. The source material was PBMCs. The nucleotides read TGTGCCAGTAGTGCGGACAGGAATCAGCCCCAGCATTTT. This sequence encodes CASSADRNQPQHF.